This TCR beta chain was observed in a study of blood T cell repertoires in COVID-19. In the original processing: For nucleated cells, counts were estimated from reference gene primer amplification. The table came from immunoSEQ multiplex PCR; TCRdb's copy has only in-frame clones and leaves some out. V and J calls and clone size are copied from that table; D and trimming were computed from the DNA. Here the sample spans 250,000 to 350,000 clones, about 85% being singletons. CDR1 and CDR2 (germline): MDHEN, SYDVKM. The CDR3 extends over 17 amino acids. V was pared by 2 bases and J by 4 bases, with 12 bases of the junction left unmatched.

Sequencing input: PBMCs or T cells enriched from blood (not recorded which). The rearrangement links TRBV28 to TRBJ1-2; 8 nucleotides line up with TRBD1. The TCR sequence derives from a woman in her forties or fifties who had recovered from COVID-19. CDR3: CASSLQTTGQGSYGYTF. The DNA for the CDR3 is TGTGCCAGCAGTTTACAAACCACAGGACAGGGTAGCTATGGCTACACCTTC.